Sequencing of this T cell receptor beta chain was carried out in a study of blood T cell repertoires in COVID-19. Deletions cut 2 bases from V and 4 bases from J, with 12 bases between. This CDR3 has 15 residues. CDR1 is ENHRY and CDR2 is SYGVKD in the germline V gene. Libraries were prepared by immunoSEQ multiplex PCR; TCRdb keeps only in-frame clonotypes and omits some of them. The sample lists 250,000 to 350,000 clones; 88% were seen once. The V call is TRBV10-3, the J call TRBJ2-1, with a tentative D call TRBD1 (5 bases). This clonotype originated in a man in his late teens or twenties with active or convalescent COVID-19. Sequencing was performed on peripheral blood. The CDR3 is CAISEPRVAYNEQFF. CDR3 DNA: TGTGCCATCAGTGAGCCCAGGGTTGCTTACAATGAGCAGTTCTTC.